Sequencing of this T cell receptor beta chain was carried out in a study of blood T cell repertoires in COVID-19. Overall study context: Acute and convalescent COVID-19 samples came from the United States, Italy and Spain. PBMCs, B-cell-depleted T cells, or T cells provided the cDNA or gDNA that made up the material.

The V end was cut by 4 bases, the J end by 0 bases, with 9 bases between. This CDR3 has 14 amino acids. The V gene's germline CDR1 is KGHSH and CDR2 LQKENI. In the original processing: Amplified reference gene primers provided the basis for estimating nucleated cell counts. Clones were sequenced by immunoSEQ multiplex PCR, and TCRdb holds only the in-frame ones, with some missing. The DNA gave D and trimming, while V, J and clone size come from that table. The data hold more than 65,000 clones, with more than 70% observed a single time. The sequenced material came from peripheral blood. The chain carries TRBV18 and TRBJ1-1; D remains ambiguous. The origin of this receptor is a man aged 55 to 70 with active or convalescent COVID-19. The CDR3 DNA reads as TGTGCCAGCTCACAATCGGAGATGAACACTGAAGCTTTCTTT. Its translation: CASSQSEMNTEAFF.